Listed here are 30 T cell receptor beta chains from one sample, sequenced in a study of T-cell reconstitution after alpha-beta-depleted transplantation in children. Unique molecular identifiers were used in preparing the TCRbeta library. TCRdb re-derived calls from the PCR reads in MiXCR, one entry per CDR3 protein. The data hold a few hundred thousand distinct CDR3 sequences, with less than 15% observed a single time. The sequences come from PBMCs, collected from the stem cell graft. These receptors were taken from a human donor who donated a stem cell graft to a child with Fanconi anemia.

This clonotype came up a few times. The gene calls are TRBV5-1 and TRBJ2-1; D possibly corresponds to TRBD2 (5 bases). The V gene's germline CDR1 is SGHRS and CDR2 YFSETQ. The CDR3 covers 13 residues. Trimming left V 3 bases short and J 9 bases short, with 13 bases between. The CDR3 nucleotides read TGCGCCAGCAGCTCTACTAGTTTCAGTGAGCAGTTCTTC. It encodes CASSSTSFSEQFF.

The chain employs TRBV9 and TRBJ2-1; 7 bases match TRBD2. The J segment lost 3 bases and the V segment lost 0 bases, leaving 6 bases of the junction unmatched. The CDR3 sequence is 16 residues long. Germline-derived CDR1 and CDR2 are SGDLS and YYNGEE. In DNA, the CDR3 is TGTGCCAGCAGCGTAGACCTAGCGGAGTTCTACAATGAGCAGTTCTTC. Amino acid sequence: CASSVDLAEFYNEQFF.

Here the CDR3 reads CASSDITGGSTDTEAFF. As DNA, the CDR3 is TGTGCCAGCAGTGATATTACAGGGGGGTCGACGGACACTGAAGCTTTCTTT. The chain employs TRBV6-4 and TRBJ1-1, with 8 bases fitting TRBD1. The CDR3 has 17 residues. V lost 3 bases to trimming and J lost 3 bases; unmatched junction nucleotides: 12. Germline CDR1 is MRHNA and CDR2 is SNTAGT.

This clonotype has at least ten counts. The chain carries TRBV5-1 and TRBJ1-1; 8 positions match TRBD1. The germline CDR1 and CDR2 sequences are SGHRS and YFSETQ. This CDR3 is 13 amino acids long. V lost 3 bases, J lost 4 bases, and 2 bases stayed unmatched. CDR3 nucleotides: TGCGCCAGCAGCTCGGGACAGGCCACTGAAGCTTTCTTT. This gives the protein CASSSGQATEAFF.

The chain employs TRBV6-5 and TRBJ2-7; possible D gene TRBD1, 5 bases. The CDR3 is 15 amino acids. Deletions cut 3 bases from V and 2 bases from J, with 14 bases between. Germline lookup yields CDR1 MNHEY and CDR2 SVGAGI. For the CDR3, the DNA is TGTGCCAGCAGTTATTCGCTGGGGCAGGCCTACGAGCAGTACTTC. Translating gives CASSYSLGQAYEQYF.

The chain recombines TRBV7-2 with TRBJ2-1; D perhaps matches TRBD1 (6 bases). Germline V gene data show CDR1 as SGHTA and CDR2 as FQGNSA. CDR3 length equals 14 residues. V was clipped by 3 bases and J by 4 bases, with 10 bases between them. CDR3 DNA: TGTGCCAGCAGCTTTGACAGGCCGTACAATGAGCAGTTCTTC. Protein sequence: CASSFDRPYNEQFF.

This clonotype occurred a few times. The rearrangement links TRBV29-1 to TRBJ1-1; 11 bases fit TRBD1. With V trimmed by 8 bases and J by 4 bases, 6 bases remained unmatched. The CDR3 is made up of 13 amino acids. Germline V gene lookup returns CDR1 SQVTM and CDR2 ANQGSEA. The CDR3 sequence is CSTTGTGGTEAFF. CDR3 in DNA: TGCAGCACCACCGGGACAGGGGGCACTGAAGCTTTCTTT.

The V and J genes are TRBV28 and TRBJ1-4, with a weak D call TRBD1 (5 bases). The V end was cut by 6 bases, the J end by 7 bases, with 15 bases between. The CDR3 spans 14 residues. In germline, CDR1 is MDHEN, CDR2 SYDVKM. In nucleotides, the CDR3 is TGTGCCAGCAGGAAGAGCAGGGTTCGTGAAAAACTGTTTTTT. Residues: CASRKSRVREKLFF.

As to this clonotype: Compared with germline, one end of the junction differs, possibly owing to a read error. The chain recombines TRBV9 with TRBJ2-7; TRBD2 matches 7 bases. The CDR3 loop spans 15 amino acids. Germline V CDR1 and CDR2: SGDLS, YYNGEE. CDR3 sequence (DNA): TGTGCCAGCAGTGTAGGCGGGAGCCCAACCTACGAGCAGTACTTC. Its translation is CASSVGGSPTYEQYF.

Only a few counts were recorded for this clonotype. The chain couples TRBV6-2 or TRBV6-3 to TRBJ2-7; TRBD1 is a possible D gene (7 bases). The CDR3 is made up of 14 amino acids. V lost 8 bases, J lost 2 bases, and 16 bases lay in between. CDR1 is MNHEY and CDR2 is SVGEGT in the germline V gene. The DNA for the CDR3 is TGTGCCAGCCCCAGGGGGGCAGAAACCTACGAGCAGTACGTC. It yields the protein CASPRGAETYEQYV.

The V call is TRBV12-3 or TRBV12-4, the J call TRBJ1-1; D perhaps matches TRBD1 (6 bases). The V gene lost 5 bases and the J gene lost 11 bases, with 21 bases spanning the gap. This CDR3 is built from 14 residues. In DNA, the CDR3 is TGTGCCAGCAGTCTACCCTCAGACAGGCGGAAGGCTTTCTTT. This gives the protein CASSLPSDRRKAFF.

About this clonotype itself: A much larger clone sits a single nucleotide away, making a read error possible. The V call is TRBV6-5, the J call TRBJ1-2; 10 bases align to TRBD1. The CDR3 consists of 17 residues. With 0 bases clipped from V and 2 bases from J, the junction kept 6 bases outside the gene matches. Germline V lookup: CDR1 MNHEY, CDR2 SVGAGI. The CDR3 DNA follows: TGTGCCAGCAGTTACTCGGCACCGGGACAGGGGAACTATGGCTACACCTTC. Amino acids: CASSYSAPGQGNYGYTF.

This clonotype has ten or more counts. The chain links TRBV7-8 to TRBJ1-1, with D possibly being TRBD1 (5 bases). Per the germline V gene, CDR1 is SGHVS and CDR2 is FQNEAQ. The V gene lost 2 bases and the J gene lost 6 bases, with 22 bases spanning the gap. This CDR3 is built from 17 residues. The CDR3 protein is CASSLNFRRTTGAEAFF. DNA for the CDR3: TGTGCCAGCAGCTTAAATTTTCGGAGGACTACAGGCGCTGAAGCTTTCTTT.

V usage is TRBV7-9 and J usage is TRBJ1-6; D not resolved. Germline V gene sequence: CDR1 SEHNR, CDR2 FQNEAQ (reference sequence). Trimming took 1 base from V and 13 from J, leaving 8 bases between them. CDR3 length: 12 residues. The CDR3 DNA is TGTGCCAGCAGCTTAGAGGAACGGCCCCTCCACTTT. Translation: CASSLEERPLHF.

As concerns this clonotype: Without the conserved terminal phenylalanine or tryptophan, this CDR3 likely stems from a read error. The CDR3 DNA is TGTGCCAGCAGTCTGATCGACAATGAGCAGTTCTTA. Residues: CASSLIDNEQFL. The rearrangement links TRBV6-2 or TRBV6-3 to TRBJ2-1; no reliable D call. Germline CDR1 is MNHEY and CDR2 is SVGEGT. The CDR3 covers 12 residues. The ends were cut back, 5 bases at V and 5 bases at J, with 7 bases in the middle.

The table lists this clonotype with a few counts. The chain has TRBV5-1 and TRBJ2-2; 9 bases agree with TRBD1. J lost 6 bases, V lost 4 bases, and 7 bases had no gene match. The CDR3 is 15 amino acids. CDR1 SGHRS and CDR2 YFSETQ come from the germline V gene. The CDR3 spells CASSLTGGPSGELFF. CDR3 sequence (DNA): TGCGCCAGCAGCCTCACAGGGGGCCCCTCCGGGGAGCTGTTTTTT.

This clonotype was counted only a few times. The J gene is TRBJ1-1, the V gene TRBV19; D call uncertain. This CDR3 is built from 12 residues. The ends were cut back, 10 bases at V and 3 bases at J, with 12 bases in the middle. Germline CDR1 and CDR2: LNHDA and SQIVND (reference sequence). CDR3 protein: CATTLSDTEAFF. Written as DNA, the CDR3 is TGTGCCACCACTTTGTCGGACACTGAAGCTTTCTTT.

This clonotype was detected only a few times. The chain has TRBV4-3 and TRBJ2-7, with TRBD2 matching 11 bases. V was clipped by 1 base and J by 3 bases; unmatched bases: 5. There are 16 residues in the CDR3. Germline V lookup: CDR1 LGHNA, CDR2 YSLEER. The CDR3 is CASSQGLTSGGYEQYF. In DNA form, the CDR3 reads TGCGCCAGCAGCCAAGGGCTTACTAGCGGGGGCTACGAGCAGTACTTC.

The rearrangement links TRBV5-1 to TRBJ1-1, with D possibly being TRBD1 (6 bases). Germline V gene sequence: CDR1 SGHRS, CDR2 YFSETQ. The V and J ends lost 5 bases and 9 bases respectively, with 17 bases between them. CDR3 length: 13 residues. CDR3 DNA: TGCGCCAGCAGTCTCACCGCAGGGGTTCAAGCTTTCTTT. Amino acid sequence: CASSLTAGVQAFF.

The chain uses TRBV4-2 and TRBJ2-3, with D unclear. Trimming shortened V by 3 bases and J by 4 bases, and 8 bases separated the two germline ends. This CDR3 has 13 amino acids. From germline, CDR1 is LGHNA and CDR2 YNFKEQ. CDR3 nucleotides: TGTGCCAGCAGCCATGACCACTCAGATACGCAGTATTTT. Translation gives CASSHDHSDTQYF.

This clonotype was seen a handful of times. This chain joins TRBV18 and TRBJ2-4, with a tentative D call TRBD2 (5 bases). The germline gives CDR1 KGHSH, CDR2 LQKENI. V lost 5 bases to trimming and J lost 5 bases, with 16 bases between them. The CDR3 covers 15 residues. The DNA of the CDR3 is TGTGCCAGCTCAAGCGGACCTATGACTCAAAACATTCAGTACTTC. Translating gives CASSSGPMTQNIQYF. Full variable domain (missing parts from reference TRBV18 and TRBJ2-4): NAGVMQNPRHLVRRRGQEARLRCSPMKGHSHVYWYRQLPEEGLKFMVYLQKENIIDESGMPKERFSAEFPKEGPSILRIQQVVRGDSAAYFCASSSGPMTQNIQYFGAGTRLSVL.

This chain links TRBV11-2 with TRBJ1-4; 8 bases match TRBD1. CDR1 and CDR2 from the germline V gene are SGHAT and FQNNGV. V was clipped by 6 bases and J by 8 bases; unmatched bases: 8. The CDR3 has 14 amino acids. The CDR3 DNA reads TGTGCCAGCAGTAAGACAGGGGCAGGCGAAAAACTGTTTTTT. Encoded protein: CASSKTGAGEKLFF.

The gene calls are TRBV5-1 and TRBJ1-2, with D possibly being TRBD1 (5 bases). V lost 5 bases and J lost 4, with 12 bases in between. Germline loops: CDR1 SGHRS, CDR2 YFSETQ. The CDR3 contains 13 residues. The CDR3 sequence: CASREGESYGYTF. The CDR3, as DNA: TGCGCCAGCAGGGAAGGGGAGTCCTATGGCTACACCTTC.

CDR3 DNA: TGTGCCACCAGCACCCGGGCGGGGGCCCCCAAAGATACGCAGTATTTT. Translated: CATSTRAGAPKDTQYF. The rearrangement joins TRBV15 to TRBJ2-3; possibly TRBD2 for D (7 bases). Germline V gene data show CDR1 as LNHNV and CDR2 as YYDKDF (reference sequence). The ends were cut back, 4 bases at V and 5 bases at J, with 19 bases in the middle. This CDR3 is built from 16 residues.

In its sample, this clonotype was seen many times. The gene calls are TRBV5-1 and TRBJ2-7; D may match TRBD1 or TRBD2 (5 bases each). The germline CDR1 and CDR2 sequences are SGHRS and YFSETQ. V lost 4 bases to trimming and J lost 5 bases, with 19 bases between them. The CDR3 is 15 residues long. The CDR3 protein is CASSAGTLLPDEQYF. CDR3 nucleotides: TGCGCCAGCAGCGCCGGGACCTTACTCCCAGACGAGCAGTACTTC.

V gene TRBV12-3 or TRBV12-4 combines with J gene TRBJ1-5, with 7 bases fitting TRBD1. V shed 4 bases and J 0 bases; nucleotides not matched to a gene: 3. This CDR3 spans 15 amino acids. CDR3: CASSWDSNSNQPQHF. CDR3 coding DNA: TGTGCCAGCAGTTGGGACAGTAATAGCAATCAGCCCCAGCATTTT.

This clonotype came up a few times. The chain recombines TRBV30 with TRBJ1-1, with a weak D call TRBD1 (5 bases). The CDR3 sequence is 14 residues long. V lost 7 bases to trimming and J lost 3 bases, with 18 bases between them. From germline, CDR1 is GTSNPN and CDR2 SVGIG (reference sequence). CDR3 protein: CASNPGQLHTEAFF. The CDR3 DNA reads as TGTGCCTCAAACCCGGGGCAGCTACACACTGAAGCTTTCTTT.

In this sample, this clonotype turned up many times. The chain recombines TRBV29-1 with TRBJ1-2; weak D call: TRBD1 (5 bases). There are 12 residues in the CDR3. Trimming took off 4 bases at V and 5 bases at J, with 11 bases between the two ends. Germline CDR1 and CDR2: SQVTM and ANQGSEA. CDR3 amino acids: CSVVQGGYGYTF. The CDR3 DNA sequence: TGCAGCGTTGTTCAGGGAGGGTATGGCTACACCTTC.

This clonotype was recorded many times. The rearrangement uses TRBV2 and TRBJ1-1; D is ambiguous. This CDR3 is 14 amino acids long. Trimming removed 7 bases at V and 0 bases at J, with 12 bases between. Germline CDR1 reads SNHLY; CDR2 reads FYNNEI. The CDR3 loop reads CASKEDDMNTEAFF. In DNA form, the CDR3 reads TGTGCCAGCAAGGAGGATGATATGAACACTGAAGCTTTCTTT.

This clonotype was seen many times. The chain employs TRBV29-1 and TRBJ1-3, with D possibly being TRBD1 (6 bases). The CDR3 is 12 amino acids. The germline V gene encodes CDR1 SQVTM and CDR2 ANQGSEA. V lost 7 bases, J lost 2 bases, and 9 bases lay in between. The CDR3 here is CSARGAGNTIYF. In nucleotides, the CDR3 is TGCAGCGCTAGGGGGGCTGGAAACACCATATATTTT.